The clone carrying this T cell receptor (beta chain) was seen more than once but under ten times. Its antigen remains unidentified. Each CDR3 protein is one row after TCRdb ran MiXCR on the 5' RACE reads. The sample includes hundreds of thousands of distinct CDR3 sequences, around 20% of them seen just once. The data stem from a study of CD8 T cells in ankylosing spondylitis. V lost 0 bases to trimming and J lost 2 bases, with 7 bases between them. This CDR3 contains 14 residues. The V gene's germline CDR1 is SGHRS and CDR2 YFSETQ. Study-level results: Earlier authors reported some of these motif variants in reactive arthritis synovial fluid and blood. Disease-associated clones were CD8+ and fairly uncommon in peripheral blood. The clones that were linked to disease were reported to be significantly enriched in matched synovial fluid samples from ankylosing spondylitis patients.

Sequences were obtained from blood, either unsorted or a sorted T cell fraction (not recorded which). The sequence was obtained from a male donor with ankylosing spondylitis or in good health (not recorded which). The rearrangement links TRBV5-1 to TRBJ2-3, with D unclear. This CDR3 is CASSLGALTDTQYF. Here the CDR3 DNA reads TGCGCCAGCAGCTTGGGGGCCCTCACAGATACGCAGTATTTT.